This T cell receptor (beta chain) originates from a study of patients and donors after allogeneic stem cell transplantation. TCRdb re-called the RT-PCR reads through MiXCR, storing one row per CDR3 protein. The sample has 920,000 or so distinct CDR3 sequences, roughly 18% seen once. Trimming took 2 bases from V and 5 from J, leaving 10 bases between them. Germline CDR1 and CDR2: SGHDT and YYEEEE. The CDR3 totals 14 residues. The sequenced sample was blood, either unsorted or a sorted T cell fraction (not recorded which). This rearrangement joins TRBV5-6 to TRBJ2-2; no clear D gene. The receptor was isolated from a human donor who was either an allogeneic HSCT recipient or a stem cell or donor lymphocyte infusion donor (not recorded which). It is not recorded whose cells these are; they may come from a transplant donor. CDR3 region: CASSFGSPTGELFF. The CDR3, as DNA: TGTGCCAGCAGCTTCGGCAGCCCGACCGGGGAGCTGTTTTTT.